Presented here are 5 T cell receptor beta chains from one specimen sequenced in a study of blood T cell repertoires in COVID-19. Assay: immunoSEQ multiplex PCR; the TCRdb copy retains only in-frame clones and omits some. Of 140,000 to 150,000 clones listed, around 85% are singletons. Sequencing was performed on PBMCs or T cells enriched from blood (not recorded which). The origin of the receptors is a woman aged 40-49 years who had recovered from COVID-19.

The chain is built from TRBV15 and TRBJ1-4; TRBD1 matches at 11 bases. The CDR3 has 15 amino acids. Unmatched junction bases numbered 4, after V lost 5 bases and J lost 5 bases. Per germline, CDR1 LNHNV and CDR2 YYDKDF (reference sequence). The CDR3 region has the DNA TGTGCCACCAGCGGAAGGACAGGGGGCAATGAAAAACTGTTTTTT. Encoded protein: CATSGRTGGNEKLFF. Looking up the rest from reference TRBV15 and TRBJ1-4 gives the full variable domain: DAMVIQNPRYQVTQFGKPVTLSCSQTLNHNVMYWYQQKSSQAPKLLFHYYDKDFNNEADTPDNFQSRRPNTSFCFLDIRSPGLGDTAMYLCATSGRTGGNEKLFFGSGTQLSVL.

The V and J genes are TRBV15 and TRBJ2-1; TRBD2 aligns across 12 bases. Germline CDR1 is LNHNV and CDR2 is YYDKDF (reference sequence). The trim removed 6 bases at V and 2 bases at J, leaving 2 bases unmatched. This CDR3 spans 15 amino acids. DNA for the CDR3: TGTGCCACCAGGACTAGCGGGAGCGCCTACAATGAGCAGTTCTTC. It is translated as CATRTSGSAYNEQFF.

The table lists this clone with a count of one. The rearrangement uses TRBV30 and TRBJ1-5; 8 bases fit TRBD1. The junction had 18 bases not matched to a gene; V was cut back by 2 bases and J by 9 bases. The CDR3 length is 17 residues. Germline V gene data show CDR1 as GTSNPN and CDR2 as SVGIG (reference sequence). Written as DNA, the CDR3 is TGTGCCTGGAGTATCCACCCTGGGGGGACAGGCGTTATGCCCCAGCATTTT. Translation: CAWSIHPGGTGVMPQHF.

This chain uses TRBV11-2 with TRBJ2-7; 10 nucleotides agree with TRBD1. With 6 bases clipped from V and 5 bases from J, the junction kept 13 bases outside the gene matches. This CDR3 has 16 residues. Germline loops: CDR1 SGHAT, CDR2 FQNNGV. The CDR3 sequence: CASSSNPGQGYNEQYF. The CDR3 DNA follows: TGTGCCAGCAGTTCTAACCCGGGACAGGGGTACAACGAGCAGTACTTC.

The V and J genes are TRBV10-2 and TRBJ2-2; 8 nucleotides agree with TRBD1. V was pared by 8 bases and J by 1 base, with 3 bases of the junction left unmatched. Germline V lookup: CDR1 WSHSY, CDR2 SAAADI. The CDR3 contains 14 residues. The CDR3 loop is CASRGQGNTGELFF. The CDR3 DNA reads as TGCGCCAGCCGTGGACAGGGGAACACCGGGGAGCTGTTTTTT.